The text below deals with one TCR beta chain. Its antigen is not identified. This sample is drawn from a study of OX40 agonist ivuxolimab in advanced cancers. Study summary: The mean age was approximately 56 years, ranging from about 23 to 85, with about 87% of participants male. Three patients showed partial responses: one hepatocellular carcinoma and two cutaneous melanoma cases. Findings and limits, study-wide: Compared with CD4+, CD8+ T cells on average had more expanded clones.

Clones were read by immunoSEQ multiplex PCR, and TCRdb kept only the in-frame ones, dropping some. The sample gives some 140,000 clones, 93% of which show up once; more than 0.8% is in the top ten. The starting material was CD4+ or CD8+ T cells sorted from blood, obtained in a trial of the OX40 agonist ivuxolimab. The sequence was collected from an adult with an advanced solid tumor such as melanoma, head and neck, liver or kidney cancer.

The chain's CDR3 is CASNERRSTEAFF. The CDR3 DNA reads as TGTGCCAGCAATGAGAGGCGTAGCACTGAAGCTTTCTTT. The chain combines TRBV27 with TRBJ1-1; D not certain. CDR3 length equals 13 residues. The V end lost 7 bases, the J end lost 4 bases, and 13 bases lay between the germline ends. Germline V gene sequence: CDR1 MNHEY, CDR2 SMNVEV (reference sequence).